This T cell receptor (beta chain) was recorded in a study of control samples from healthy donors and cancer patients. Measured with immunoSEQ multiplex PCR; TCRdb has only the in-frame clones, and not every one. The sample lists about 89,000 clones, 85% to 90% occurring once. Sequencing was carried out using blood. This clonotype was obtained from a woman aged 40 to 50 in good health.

CDR3 amino acids: CASSPAGEKLFF. The CDR3 nucleotides are TGTGCCAGTAGTCCCGCGGGGGAAAAACTGTTTTTT. This chain joins TRBV19 and TRBJ1-4; no reliable D call. Trimming cost V 5 bases and J 8 bases, with 9 bases left between them. The CDR3 extends over 12 amino acids. Germline V gives CDR1 LNHDA, CDR2 SQIVND (reference sequence).